This T cell receptor beta chain was identified during a study of OX40 agonist ivuxolimab in advanced cancers. A history of autoimmune disease or systemic immunosuppression excluded patients. Drawing of blood for sampling happened at baseline, at cycle 4 day 1, and at cycle 7 day 1. Produced via immunoSEQ multiplex PCR; TCRdb's table is partial and in-frame only. There are 74,000 or so clones in the sample; approximately 95% occur only once, and 0.32% lies in the top ten. Details on this clone: Its antigen remains unknown.

The length of the CDR3 is 14 residues. V dropped 4 bases and J dropped 3 bases, with 15 bases sitting between them. Germline V gives CDR1 GTSNPN, CDR2 SVGIG (reference sequence). Overall study results and limits: Expanded clones tended on average to be more numerous among CD8+ T cells than CD4+. At 0.1 to 3.0 mg/kg, CD4+ and CD8+ blood T cells expanded clonally by week 6.

The specimen comprised CD4+ or CD8+ T cells sorted from blood, sampled in a trial of the OX40 agonist ivuxolimab. The chain combines TRBV30 with TRBJ1-1; D is unresolved. The receptor was derived from an adult with an advanced solid tumor such as melanoma, head and neck, liver or kidney cancer. This CDR3 is CAWTLLNGDTEAFF. The CDR3 DNA reads TGTGCCTGGACCCTCCTCAATGGTGACACTGAAGCTTTCTTT.